This TCR beta chain was found in a study of blood T cell repertoires in COVID-19. Study context: T cells, B-cell-depleted T cells, or PBMCs supplied cDNA or gDNA.

Germline values: CDR1 SNHLY, CDR2 FYNNEI. This CDR3 comprises 16 residues. The V gene end was trimmed by 8 bases and the J gene end by 2 bases; junction bases not matched to a gene: 9. Only in-frame clones appear in the TCRdb table, and some are missing; sequencing was by immunoSEQ multiplex PCR. Of around 62,000 clones in the sample, 84% are singletons; the top ten hold 7.5% to 9%. Sequenced material: peripheral blood. V is TRBV2 and J is TRBJ1-6; 7 nucleotides match TRBD1. The sequence was collected from a man aged 45 to 65 with active COVID-19. This CDR3 reads CASSYVGGAYNSPLHF. CDR3 bases: TGTGCCAGCTCATATGTAGGGGGCGCCTATAATTCACCCCTCCACTTT.